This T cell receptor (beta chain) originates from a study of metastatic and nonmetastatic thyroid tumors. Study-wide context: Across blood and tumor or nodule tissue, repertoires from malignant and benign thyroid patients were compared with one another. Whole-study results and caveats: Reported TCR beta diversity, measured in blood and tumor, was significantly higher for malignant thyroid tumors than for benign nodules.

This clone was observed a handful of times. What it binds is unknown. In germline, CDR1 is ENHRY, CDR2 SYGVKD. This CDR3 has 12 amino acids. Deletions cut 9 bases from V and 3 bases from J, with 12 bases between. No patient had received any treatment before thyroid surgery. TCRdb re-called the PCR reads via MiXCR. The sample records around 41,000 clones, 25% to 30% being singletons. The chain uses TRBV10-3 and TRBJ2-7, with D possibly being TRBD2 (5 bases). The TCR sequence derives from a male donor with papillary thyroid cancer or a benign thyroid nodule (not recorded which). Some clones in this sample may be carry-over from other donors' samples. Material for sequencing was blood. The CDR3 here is CAMGAIFYEQYF. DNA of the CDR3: TGTGCCATGGGAGCCATCTTCTACGAGCAGTACTTC.